Here is one TCR beta chain with its context. Clones were sequenced by immunoSEQ multiplex PCR, and TCRdb holds only the in-frame ones, with some missing. The table includes 100,000 to 110,000 clones, about 90% detected once. This sample was taken from a study of control samples from healthy donors and cancer patients. Germline-derived CDR1 and CDR2 are SQVTM and ANQGSEA. Between the trimmed V and J ends, which lost 7 bases and 2 bases, there was a span of 12 bases. This CDR3 has 13 amino acids. The origin of this receptor is a woman aged 45-59 years in good health. The sequenced sample was blood. This sequence joins TRBV29-1 and TRBJ1-5; TRBD1 is a possible D gene (6 bases). The CDR3 here is CSGGGSGNQPQHF. In DNA, the CDR3 is TGCAGCGGAGGGGGGTCAGGCAATCAGCCCCAGCATTTT.